Following are 7 T cell receptor beta chains from one sample sequenced in a study of T cell repertoires in cytomegalovirus infection. No antigen has been identified for these receptors. TCRdb used MiXCR to reprocess the reads, holding one entry per CDR3 protein. This table holds around 900,000 distinct CDR3 sequences, around 32% found once. The sequencing used cultured CD8+ T cells from PBMCs, collected from culture after CMV antigen stimulation. These receptors came from a human donor in good health (CMV status not recorded). Some clones in this sample may be carry-over from other donors' samples.

This clonotype has a handful of counts. The V call is TRBV20-1, the J call TRBJ2-3, with 7 positions matching TRBD2. This CDR3 is built from 20 residues. Germline V gives CDR1 DFQATT, CDR2 SNEGSKA (reference sequence). Germline trimming cut 0 bases from V and 3 bases from J; bases unmatched to any gene: 21. DNA of the CDR3: TGCAGTGCTAGAGATTACCGGGGGGAACGGGGCATCGAGGAGACAGATACGCAGTATTTT. Its protein is CSARDYRGERGIEETDTQYF.

This clonotype has just a few counts. V usage is TRBV20-1 and J usage is TRBJ1-1; D perhaps matches TRBD1 (5 bases). There are 14 residues in the CDR3. Germline CDR1 and CDR2: DFQATT and SNEGSKA (reference sequence). Trimming shortened V by 4 bases and J by 5 bases, and 17 bases separated the two germline ends. The CDR3 is CSAINWQGGTEAFF. The CDR3 nucleotides are TGCAGTGCTATCAACTGGCAGGGTGGGACTGAAGCTTTCTTT.

The chain carries TRBV7-6 and TRBJ2-2; 8 bases are shared with TRBD2. V gave up 2 bases and J gave up 5 bases; unmatched junction bases: 13. In germline, CDR1 is SGHVS, CDR2 FNYEAQ. The CDR3 has 18 residues. DNA of the CDR3: TGTGCCAGCAGCTTATATGTCTCCGGGGGGGGGCGAACCGGGGAGCTGTTTTTT. Encoded protein: CASSLYVSGGGRTGELFF.

The table lists this clonotype with a few counts. In nucleotides, the CDR3 is TGTGCCAGCAGTGGGTCGAAGGGCTACACCTTC. Translated, it gives CASSGSKGYTF. The chain couples TRBV2 to TRBJ1-2, with D unclear. Looked up from germline, CDR1 is SNHLY and CDR2 is FYNNEI. The CDR3 is made up of 11 amino acids. Trimming removed 4 bases at V and 8 bases at J, with 8 bases between.

This clonotype was observed a handful of times. The chain couples TRBV7-9 to TRBJ2-3, with a tentative D call TRBD2 (5 bases). CDR1 is SEHNR, CDR2 FQNEAQ, per germline (reference sequence). V was shortened by 5 bases and J by 2 bases, with 14 bases between the two germline ends. The CDR3 spans 15 residues. CDR3 in amino acids: CASSETGWNTDTQYF. The CDR3 nucleotides are TGTGCCAGCAGCGAAACGGGGTGGAACACAGATACGCAGTATTTT.

The V and J genes are TRBV4-1 and TRBJ2-3, with D maybe TRBD1 (6 bases). The V and J ends lost 2 bases and 0 bases respectively, with 12 bases between them. Germline CDR1 is MGHRA and CDR2 is YSYEKL. The CDR3 length is 16 residues. The CDR3 DNA reads as TGCGCCAGCAGCCAATTCTGGACAGTCAGCACAGATACGCAGTATTTT. Amino acids: CASSQFWTVSTDTQYF.

The V and J genes are TRBV6-2 or TRBV6-3 and TRBJ2-4; TRBD1 is a possible D gene (6 bases). Trimming removed 6 bases at V and 0 bases at J, with 12 bases between. CDR1 is MNHEY, CDR2 SVGEGT, per germline. The CDR3 is 15 amino acids. The CDR3 protein is CASSRTAGAKNIQYF. The CDR3, as DNA: TGTGCCAGCAGCCGGACAGCCGGAGCCAAAAACATTCAGTACTTC.